The present TCR beta chain was sequenced within a study of cytomegalovirus exposure and HLA in healthy donors. Across the whole study: There were approximately 400 genotyped donors. Of these, 81% fell in the genetic ancestry cluster associated with self-reported Caucasian donors. Findings of the study overall: When the data were analyzed later, several of the most significant clusters appeared to be linked to common viral pathogens. Some public TCRs appeared in many individuals, while most sequences were rare.

V shed 0 bases and J shed 7 bases, with 8 bases lying between them. This CDR3 has 12 residues. Germline lookup yields CDR1 SGDLS and CDR2 YYNGEE. PCR involved 60 Vbeta and 13 Jbeta primers. Data came from immunoSEQ multiplex PCR; TCRdb stores just in-frame clones and leaves some out. The sample yields 150,000 to 200,000 clones, roughly 73% seen once. For this clone: Its antigen is unknown.

Sequencing was performed on PBMCs. J is TRBJ2-7 and V is TRBV9; weak D call: TRBD1 (6 bases). The TCR sequence derives from a female donor in good health and CMV-seronegative. CDR3 in DNA: TGTGCCAGCAGCGTAGATAGGGGGGAGCAGTACTTC. Its translation: CASSVDRGEQYF.